These T cell receptor beta chains were read from a single sample in a study of blood T cell repertoires in COVID-19. Sequenced by immunoSEQ multiplex PCR; TCRdb stores in-frame clones only, minus some. This table has around 90,000 clones, approximately 86% appearing once. Sequenced sample: peripheral blood. The source of these receptors is a male donor with acute or convalescent COVID-19. Both conserved end residues are trimmed from each CDR3. Each record gives: J gene, V gene, CDR3 length, clone size, CDR3 protein. Expanded clones are given a class, and other clones once, few, many or no size at all.

j_gene: TRBJ1-5; v_gene: TRBV7-8; len: 14; abundance: NA; CDR3aa: ASSAGAVYSNQPQH
j_gene: TRBJ1-3; v_gene: TRBV15; len: 12; abundance: NA; CDR3aa: ATSRVQGSDTIY
j_gene: TRBJ1-3; v_gene: TRBV4-2; len: 13; abundance: few; CDR3aa: ASSQDLGQRNTIY
j_gene: TRBJ2-7; v_gene: TRBV4-2; len: 15; abundance: NA; CDR3aa: ASSQDRTGTSGNEQY
j_gene: TRBJ1-5; v_gene: TRBV4-1; len: 13; abundance: NA; CDR3aa: ASSHGQDSNQPQH
j_gene: TRBJ2-5; v_gene: TRBV5-4; len: 14; abundance: NA; CDR3aa: ASSPSSGGARETQY
j_gene: TRBJ2-7; v_gene: TRBV16; len: 17; abundance: NA; CDR3aa: ASSLIRDRARSSSYEQY
j_gene: TRBJ2-7; v_gene: TRBV19; len: 14; abundance: NA; CDR3aa: ASSILPGSGSYEQY
j_gene: TRBJ2-7; v_gene: TRBV4-1; len: 16; abundance: NA; CDR3aa: ASSQVESGGGLSYEQY
j_gene: TRBJ2-3; v_gene: TRBV7-3; len: 15; abundance: NA; CDR3aa: ASSPLGTGGGTDTQY
j_gene: TRBJ1-1; v_gene: TRBV5-4; len: 11; abundance: few; CDR3aa: ASSLDQYTEAF
j_gene: TRBJ2-4; v_gene: TRBV27; len: 16; abundance: once; CDR3aa: ASSLFSVGQGLINIQY
j_gene: TRBJ1-2; v_gene: TRBV30; len: 11; abundance: NA; CDR3aa: AWMLQTGVGYT
j_gene: TRBJ1-2; v_gene: TRBV10-3; len: 13; abundance: NA; CDR3aa: ASTGPNRSNYGYT
j_gene: TRBJ2-5; v_gene: TRBV24-1; len: 18; abundance: NA; CDR3aa: ATSDLGQGATSGEQETQY
j_gene: TRBJ2-7; v_gene: TRBV27; len: 11; abundance: NA; CDR3aa: ASSITGSHEQY
j_gene: TRBJ1-6; v_gene: TRBV13; len: 12; abundance: many; CDR3aa: ASSLRDYNSPLH
j_gene: TRBJ2-5; v_gene: TRBV5-8; len: 13; abundance: NA; CDR3aa: ASSRGQGAQETQY
j_gene: TRBJ1-1; v_gene: TRBV18; len: 13; abundance: NA; CDR3aa: ASSPPAGVNTEAF
j_gene: TRBJ1-5; v_gene: TRBV19; len: 12; abundance: NA; CDR3aa: ASSRTGEAQPQH
j_gene: TRBJ1-5; v_gene: TRBV5-6; len: 12; abundance: NA; CDR3aa: ASSLAGWNQPQH